This T cell receptor (beta chain) emerged from a study of CXCR3-negative and CXCR3-positive naive CD8 T cells. Each TRB cDNA library was prepared by 5' RACE (with UMI labels). TCRdb re-analyzed the 5' RACE reads; it lists each CDR3 protein once, without DNA. Recorded for this sample: tens of thousands of distinct CDR3 sequences. This clonotype is labeled medium-sized based on frequency. The antigen is undetermined. This CDR3 is 12 amino acids long. Germline-derived CDR1 and CDR2 are LNHNV and YYDKDF (reference sequence). Study-wide results and caveats: Naive cells that were CXCR3-negative or CXCR3-positive used TRBV-TRBJ genes alike, while memory cells diverged. The study found comparably high diversity in both naive subsets and much lower diversity in memory CD8+ cells. The study found CXCR3 expression partially decreased after cryopreservation and ran most assays on fresh PBMCs. TCR strength was inferred from TRB CDR3 properties, while surface CD5 was comparable between naive subsets.

Sequenced: memory CD8+ T cells from blood. This clonotype originated in a human donor in good health. Some clones in this sample may be carry-over from other donors' samples. The rearrangement links TRBV15 to TRBJ2-1; TCRdb gives TRBD2 as the D gene, but with no DNA this cannot be confirmed. CDR3 loop: CATQRGTSGQFF.